Sequencing of this TCR beta chain was carried out in a study of beta chain features in type 1 diabetes. Study-level findings and limits: The naive, central memory and Treg TCRB repertoires of patients appeared to be more similar to one another than those of healthy donors.

As to this clone: Its antigen is not identified.

CDR3 length equals 16 residues. Germline CDR1 reads MNHEY; CDR2 reads SVGAGI. V gave up 2 bases and J gave up 1 base; unmatched junction bases: 3. Sequencing targeted expressed TCRB transcripts, as all isolated RNA had been reverse transcribed. Libraries were prepared by immunoSEQ multiplex PCR; TCRdb keeps only in-frame clonotypes and omits some of them. Of fewer than 900,000 clones listed, 15% to 20% are singletons. Material: naive CD4+ T cells from blood. The TCR sequence derives from a woman aged 18-35 years in good health. The chain carries TRBV6-5 and TRBJ2-3; 10 bases map to TRBD2. The CDR3 nucleotides read TGTGCCAGCAGTTACACCCTAGCGGGAGGCACAGATACGCAGTATTTT. Its protein product is CASSYTLAGGTDTQYF.